A selection of T cell receptor beta chains follows, all from one sample in a study of vaccination and CD4 T cells after COVID-19. TCRdb redid the calling of the PCR reads with MiXCR, one entry per CDR3 protein. This sample carries approximately 20,000 distinct CDR3 sequences, 42% of them seen once, and the ten largest clones take around a quarter. Their antigens remain unidentified. The starting material was CD4+ T cells from blood, cultured in vitro, obtained before SARS-CoV-2 vaccination. The origin of the receptors is a human donor who received a COVID-19 vaccine. The conserved cysteine and the conserved F or W are not part of the CDR3 here.

cdr3_length: 15; v_call: TRBV20-1; j_call: TRBJ2-7; cdr3_aa: SASGSYRWGSHYEQY
cdr3_length: 13; v_call: TRBV30; j_call: TRBJ2-5; cdr3_aa: AWSTGAQGFETQY
cdr3_length: 11; v_call: TRBV30; j_call: TRBJ2-5; cdr3_aa: AWSVLGRETQY
cdr3_length: 13; v_call: TRBV20-1; j_call: TRBJ2-1; cdr3_aa: SARRLAGTYNEQF
cdr3_length: 15; v_call: TRBV20-1; j_call: TRBJ2-2; cdr3_aa: SARDISRGDPTGELF
cdr3_length: 12; v_call: TRBV6-1; j_call: TRBJ2-2; cdr3_aa: ASSTRGNSGELF
cdr3_length: 15; v_call: TRBV20-1; j_call: TRBJ2-3; cdr3_aa: SASVRSGERSTDTQY
cdr3_length: 15; v_call: TRBV7-9; j_call: TRBJ2-5; cdr3_aa: ASSFGPSGGAEETQY
cdr3_length: 9; v_call: TRBV20-1; j_call: TRBJ1-1; cdr3_aa: SASPNTEAF
cdr3_length: 13; v_call: TRBV19; j_call: TRBJ1-3; cdr3_aa: ASTKDRGSGNTIY
cdr3_length: 12; v_call: TRBV3-1; j_call: TRBJ1-1; cdr3_aa: ASSPNYRGTEAF
cdr3_length: 14; v_call: TRBV10-1; j_call: TRBJ2-3; cdr3_aa: ASSEGRGGVGDTQY
cdr3_length: 14; v_call: TRBV27; j_call: TRBJ1-5; cdr3_aa: ASSPRQGEGNQPQH
cdr3_length: 11; v_call: TRBV20-1; j_call: TRBJ1-2; cdr3_aa: SAGPLLNYGYT
cdr3_length: 16; v_call: TRBV2; j_call: TRBJ1-2; cdr3_aa: ASSEVGSGAQERRGYT
cdr3_length: 13; v_call: TRBV7-3; j_call: TRBJ2-5; cdr3_aa: ASSLGQVEQETQY
cdr3_length: 13; v_call: TRBV27; j_call: TRBJ2-6; cdr3_aa: ASSPQGSGANVLT